Listed here are 9 T cell receptor beta chains from one sample, sequenced in a study of cytomegalovirus exposure and HLA in healthy donors. 60 Vbeta and 13 Jbeta primers were used in PCR. Assay used: immunoSEQ multiplex PCR; TCRdb lists only in-frame clones, some missing. The sample contains about 200,000 clones, approximately 80% of which appear only once. Sequenced: PBMCs. These receptors were obtained from a man aged 25 to 40 in good health and CMV-seronegative.

V usage is TRBV15 and J usage is TRBJ2-5; maybe TRBD1 (6 bases). The J call may be incorrect, as the DNA end agrees better with TRBJ2-7. The CDR3 has 16 amino acids. Germline values: CDR1 LNHNV, CDR2 YYDKDF (reference sequence). The CDR3 sequence is CATTQAGTTGTYEQYF. As DNA, the CDR3 is TGTGCCACCACCCAGGCAGGAACGACAGGCACCTACGAGCAGTACTTC.

The chain combines TRBV11-2 with TRBJ2-2; weak D call: TRBD2 (6 bases). Germline lookup yields CDR1 SGHAT and CDR2 FQNNGV. The germline V and J ends were trimmed by 6 bases and 4 bases, with 18 bases remaining between them. The CDR3 totals 16 residues. Here the CDR3 reads CASRLGGDSGTGELFF. CDR3 nucleotides: TGTGCCAGCAGGTTGGGTGGGGACTCGGGCACCGGGGAGCTGTTTTTT.

The genes are TRBV6-6 and TRBJ2-2, with TRBD1 matching 7 bases. Germline CDR1 reads MNHNY; CDR2 reads SVGAGI (reference sequence). The trim removed 7 bases at V and 4 bases at J, leaving 6 bases unmatched. The CDR3 loop spans 14 amino acids. The CDR3 spells CASKTTGLTGELFF. The CDR3 DNA reads as TGTGCCAGCAAAACGACAGGGCTCACCGGGGAGCTGTTTTTT.

The chain has TRBV7-6 and TRBJ2-3; 12 nucleotides match TRBD2. Germline V lookup: CDR1 SGHVS, CDR2 FNYEAQ. Trimming removed 3 bases from V and 3 bases from J; junction bases left unmatched: 10. The CDR3 extends over 18 amino acids. CDR3 in amino acids: CASSLRASGGADTDTQYF. The CDR3 nucleotides are TGTGCCAGCAGCTTGAGGGCTAGCGGGGGGGCGGATACAGATACGCAGTATTTT.

The V and J genes are TRBV6-6 and TRBJ1-6, with 7 positions matching TRBD1. The germline V gene has CDR1 MNHNY and CDR2 SVGAGI (reference sequence). CDR3 length equals 15 residues. After removal of 5 bases from V and 9 bases from J, the junction contained 10 bases not matched to a gene. The CDR3 DNA reads as TGTGCCAGCAGTAGAGAGAGACAGGGTGGTTCACCCCTCCACTTT. Translated: CASSRERQGGSPLHF.

The chain is built from TRBV11-2 and TRBJ2-7, with D perhaps matching TRBD1 (6 bases). Trimming left V 2 bases short and J 5 bases short, with 19 bases between. Looked up from germline, CDR1 is SGHAT and CDR2 is FQNNGV. This CDR3 is built from 16 residues. CDR3 sequence: CASSLLSLDSLNEQYF. The DNA for the CDR3 is TGTGCCAGCAGCTTATTGAGTCTGGACAGCTTGAACGAGCAGTACTTC.

CDR3 amino acids: CASSDSGGPSGEQYF. The CDR3 nucleotides are TGTGCCAGCAGTGACTCAGGAGGGCCATCGGGCGAGCAGTACTTC. The gene calls are TRBV6-4 and TRBJ2-7, with a possible D match to TRBD2 (6 bases). The CDR3 is 15 residues long. Per germline, CDR1 MRHNA and CDR2 SNTAGT. Deletions cut 0 bases from V and 6 bases from J, with 15 bases between.

This chain uses TRBV5-6 with TRBJ2-2; 7 bases map to TRBD1. The junction had 5 bases not matched to a gene; V was cut back by 4 bases and J by 2 bases. Germline CDR1 is SGHDT and CDR2 is YYEEEE. The CDR3 sequence is 15 residues long. The CDR3 protein is CASSPDRINTGELFF. DNA for the CDR3: TGTGCCAGCAGCCCGGACAGGATTAACACCGGGGAGCTGTTTTTT.

This chain joins TRBV7-3 and TRBJ2-3; 10 bases fit TRBD1. V shed 6 bases and J 4 bases; nucleotides not matched to a gene: 4. This CDR3 has 14 amino acids. In germline, CDR1 is SGHTA, CDR2 FQGTGA. The CDR3 DNA reads as TGTGCCAGCAGTTTGACAGGGGGCGCAGATACGCAGTATTTT. Its protein product is CASSLTGGADTQYF.